This entry is about one T cell receptor beta chain. This clonotype appeared a few times. What this receptor recognizes is not known. Per-base qualities were not stored, and no clone one base away is much larger. V is shortened by 0 bases, J by 5 bases, and the region joining them spans 7 bases. Reading from cysteine to phenylalanine, the CDR3 counts 13 amino acids. The entry retains the CDR3 DNA only, 39 bases that are in frame from base 1. For CDR1 and CDR2, the germline V gene lists KGHDR and SFDVKD. The TCR beta CDR3 regions were amplified from the RNA transcripts. The first round of RT-PCR for the TCR CDR3 was performed with the HTBI primer set and the Qiagen OneStep RT-PCR kit. Libraries were constructed in a second round of multiplex PCR, after which size selection and purification were carried out. Libraries were sequenced paired-end with 100 bp reads on an Illumina HiSeq2000. Turning to the authors' computational methods: SOAPnuke was used to process the raw data, removing reads that contained adapters or uncalled bases, had a mean Phred below 15, or lacked an exact match to the constant primer or identifier. High-quality paired reads were merged using COPE v1.2.5, and each unique nucleotide sequence was defined as a clonotype. MiTCR v1.1 was used to align the clonotypes against IMGT TRBV, TRBD and TRBJ reference segments. Only V-J combinations with frequency above 0.0001, covering about 99% of repertoires, were analysed. The TCS score was defined as F50 (clonal expansion) divided by E x V (chaos), with BLOSUM62-based TCRdist calculated between CDR3 peptides within each V-J. Welch's t-statistics and random forest reduced 514 V-J features to 13, which were used in a naive Bayes classifier (R e1071). The public reads were run again by TCRdb, first through fastp at Q25 and then through MiXCR, and only productive beta chains were kept. Rows merge per CDR3 protein into single entries with the most common DNA and genes. The V and J calls and clone size come from TCRdb's table, not from the authors' own analysis. The sample table lists approximately 640,000 distinct CDR3 sequences, 15% to 20% of them with a count of one. About 14% of the sample goes to the ten largest clones.

Stable Graves' hyperthyroidism was defined as no progression to ophthalmopathy during 18 months of follow-up. Hyperthyroidism patients were newly diagnosed, had a disease duration of under 2 months, and were aged 18 to 65 years. Exclusion was applied to patients with uncontrolled infections, other autoimmune diseases, pregnancy or lactation. Diagnoses relied on clinical symptoms, serum thyroxine and TRAb, thyroid ultrasound and orbital computed tomography. PBMCs were isolated from about 9.1 ml of fresh peripheral blood by Ficoll-Paque density gradient centrifugation. Trizol reagent was used to extract total RNA, and RNA quality was then checked on an Agilent 2100 Bioanalyzer. This sample was included in a study of T cells in Graves' hyperthyroidism and ophthalmopathy (dated 2019 in TCRdb). The study in broad terms: Peripheral blood was sampled at the time of initial diagnosis, prior to any treatment. A discovery cohort of about a hundred patients, approximately 45 with Graves' ophthalmopathy and roughly 59 with stable Graves' hyperthyroidism, was used to find distinguishing TCR V-J signatures. Prospective prediction of ophthalmopathy was tested in an independent validation cohort consisting of roughly 19 hyperthyroidism patients and around 16 patients who later progressed to ophthalmopathy. For training and testing, the 110 or so patients in the discovery cohort were randomly divided in a 7:3 ratio. Thyroid tissue and blood T-cell repertoires from six Graves' hyperthyroidism patients were also compared in the study. After sampling, hyperthyroidism patients received methimazole starting at 30 mg daily, and ophthalmopathy patients received high-dose intravenous methylprednisolone. TCR Vbeta CDR3 sequencing of 120 to 150 peripheral blood samples (43 ophthalmopathy, over 70 hyperthyroidism and roughly 17 progressor patients) is reported in the paper. Points the paper makes about the study in general: In validation, the model predicted progression to ophthalmopathy a median of roughly 6.1 months before onset, with about 67% sensitivity and nearly 75% specificity. No statistical method was used to fix the sample size in advance, and group allocation was not hidden from the investigators. A 13 V-J signature model separated ophthalmopathy from stable hyperthyroidism, with around 90% sensitivity and about 81% specificity in cross-validation and 80%/75% in testing. Most expanded thyroid clonotypes (frequency above 0.001) were also detected in blood, suggesting blood repertoires may reflect thyroid immune responses.

The sequenced material came from blood. The chain was built from TRBV24-1 and TRBJ2-7, with the D segment identity uncertain. The sequence was obtained from a man aged 45-60 years with Graves' hyperthyroidism. The CDR3 in this case is CATSDLLWDEQYF. The DNA sequence follows: TGTGCCACCAGTGATTTGCTGTGGGACGAGCAGTACTTC.